Sequencing of this TCR beta chain was carried out in a study of T cell responses to AZD1222 COVID-19 vaccine. The CDR3 covers 14 residues. Trimming stripped 0 bases from V and 4 bases from J, with 10 bases between. The V gene's germline CDR1 is SGHRS and CDR2 YFSETQ. Study-level points and caveats: Dominant CD4 TCR responses targeted spike regions 160-218 and 743-854. Spike-specific TCR breadth and depth went up after people got two AZD1222 doses. Within unmutated variant regions lay the reported targets of nearly half of spike-specific TCRs. Females outnumbered males among donors, who were mostly white British; clonal diversity was possibly underestimated.

Some clones are missing from TCRdb's copy, which holds only in-frame ones; the method was immunoSEQ multiplex PCR. Here the sample spans 80,000 to 95,000 clones, 90% being singletons. About this clone: Its antigen is undetermined.

Specimen: peripheral blood, collected 28 days after the second AZD1222 dose. The chain employs TRBV5-1 and TRBJ1-2; D might be TRBD1 (6 bases). This TCR came from an adult who received the AZD1222 COVID-19 vaccine. The CDR3 DNA sequence: TGCGCCAGCAGCTTGGGGGGGCAGAGCTATGGCTACACCTTC. Translated: CASSLGGQSYGYTF. The variable domain in full, completed from reference TRBV5-1 and TRBJ1-2, reads KAGVTQTPRYLIKTRGQQVTLSCSPISGHRSVSWYQQTPGQGLQFLFEYFSETQRNKGNFPGRFSGRQFSNSRSEMNVSTLELGDSALYLCASSLGGQSYGYTFGSGTRLTVV.